Listed below are T cell receptor beta chains from one sample, sequenced in a study of monozygotic twins with inflammatory bowel disease. Reprocessing the 5' RACE reads, TCRdb reports a single entry for every CDR3 protein and omits DNA. Its table records tens of thousands of distinct CDR3 sequences. The specimen was blood. The origin of the receptors is a human donor with ulcerative colitis or Crohn's disease, or a healthy co-twin of an affected twin (not recorded which). The CDR3 runs from the conserved cysteine through the conserved F or W.

CDR3aa: CASSFSAGGREQFF
j_gene: TRBJ2-1
v_gene: TRBV12-3/TRBV12-4

CDR3aa: CASSQDGRGQYF
j_gene: TRBJ2-7
v_gene: TRBV4-2

CDR3aa: CASSLLVGGTEAFF
j_gene: TRBJ1-1
v_gene: TRBV5-1

CDR3aa: CASSPLLGLAGSYNEQFF
j_gene: TRBJ2-1
v_gene: TRBV5-1

CDR3aa: CASSILATNEKLFF
j_gene: TRBJ1-4
v_gene: TRBV12-3/TRBV12-4

CDR3aa: CASSRVDQLGEKLFF
j_gene: TRBJ1-4
v_gene: TRBV14

CDR3aa: CASSVIVSTDTQYF
j_gene: TRBJ2-3
v_gene: TRBV9

CDR3aa: CASSQTGLSNQPQHF
j_gene: TRBJ1-5
v_gene: TRBV4-1

CDR3aa: CASSGAGAEYEQYF
j_gene: TRBJ2-7
v_gene: TRBV6-6

CDR3aa: CASSLAGVTDTQYF
j_gene: TRBJ2-3
v_gene: TRBV5-4

CDR3aa: CASSSQGEGDIQYF
j_gene: TRBJ2-4
v_gene: TRBV11-1

CDR3aa: CASSYSERAHEQFF
j_gene: TRBJ2-1
v_gene: TRBV6-6

CDR3aa: CSARPGFLGKWVVSYEQYF
j_gene: TRBJ2-7
v_gene: TRBV20-1

CDR3aa: CASSDQGTSTDTQYF
j_gene: TRBJ2-3
v_gene: TRBV6-4

CDR3aa: CASSYGDYGYTF
j_gene: TRBJ1-2
v_gene: TRBV12-3/TRBV12-4

CDR3aa: CASSPNRMNTEAFF
j_gene: TRBJ1-1
v_gene: TRBV5-1

CDR3aa: CAIRAGGSYEQYF
j_gene: TRBJ2-7
v_gene: TRBV10-3

CDR3aa: CASSLDSQSGANVLTF
j_gene: TRBJ2-6
v_gene: TRBV5-1

CDR3aa: CASKSVGGTEAFF
j_gene: TRBJ1-1
v_gene: TRBV19

CDR3aa: CSARDLRSQYF
j_gene: TRBJ2-7
v_gene: TRBV20-1

CDR3aa: CSARDGRGANQPQHF
j_gene: TRBJ1-5
v_gene: TRBV20-1

CDR3aa: CASSLATLSQYF
j_gene: TRBJ2-7
v_gene: TRBV7-8

CDR3aa: CASSLTGTGSRELFF
j_gene: TRBJ2-2
v_gene: TRBV5-4

CDR3aa: CASSELGSPLHF
j_gene: TRBJ1-6
v_gene: TRBV25-1

CDR3aa: CSADGGLVTEAFF
j_gene: TRBJ1-1
v_gene: TRBV29-1

CDR3aa: CATQGLAYGYTF
j_gene: TRBJ1-2
v_gene: TRBV5-5

CDR3aa: CASSARLGEETQYF
j_gene: TRBJ2-5
v_gene: TRBV14

CDR3aa: CSASGIGETEAFF
j_gene: TRBJ1-1
v_gene: TRBV20-1

CDR3aa: CASSLGQGEIYEQFF
j_gene: TRBJ2-1
v_gene: TRBV11-2

CDR3aa: CASSSSDTEAFF
j_gene: TRBJ1-1
v_gene: TRBV5-1

CDR3aa: CASSLRSDSTYGYTF
j_gene: TRBJ1-2
v_gene: TRBV7-3

CDR3aa: CASSFQGVDTQYF
j_gene: TRBJ2-3
v_gene: TRBV7-2

CDR3aa: CASSEEGLGRGYTF
j_gene: TRBJ1-2
v_gene: TRBV2

CDR3aa: CASSLSGLAGRTDTQYF
j_gene: TRBJ2-3
v_gene: TRBV7-3

CDR3aa: CSARVPVAGPPTDTQYF
j_gene: TRBJ2-3
v_gene: TRBV20-1

CDR3aa: CASSPGTGEETQYF
j_gene: TRBJ2-5
v_gene: TRBV5-1

CDR3aa: CSARGRGTSGGSYNEQFF
j_gene: TRBJ2-1
v_gene: TRBV20-1

CDR3aa: CSASGRGANNEQFF
j_gene: TRBJ2-1
v_gene: TRBV20-1

CDR3aa: CASSRLPGSGNTIYF
j_gene: TRBJ1-3
v_gene: TRBV6-9

CDR3aa: CASSLRGTQYF
j_gene: TRBJ2-5
v_gene: TRBV7-9

CDR3aa: CASSWGRYMNTEAFF
j_gene: TRBJ1-1
v_gene: TRBV5-5